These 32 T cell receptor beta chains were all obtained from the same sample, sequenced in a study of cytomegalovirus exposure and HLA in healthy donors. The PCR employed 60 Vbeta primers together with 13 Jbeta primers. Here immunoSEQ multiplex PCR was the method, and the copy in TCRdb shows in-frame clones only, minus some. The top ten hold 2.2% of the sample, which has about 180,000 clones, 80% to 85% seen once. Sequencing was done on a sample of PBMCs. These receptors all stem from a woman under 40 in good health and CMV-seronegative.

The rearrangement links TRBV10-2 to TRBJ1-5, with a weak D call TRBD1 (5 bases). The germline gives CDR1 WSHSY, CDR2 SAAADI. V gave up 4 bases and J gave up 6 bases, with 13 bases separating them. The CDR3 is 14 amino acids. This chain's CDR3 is CASSGGARGQPQHF. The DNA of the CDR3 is TGCGCCAGCAGTGGAGGGGCGCGGGGTCAGCCCCAGCATTTT.

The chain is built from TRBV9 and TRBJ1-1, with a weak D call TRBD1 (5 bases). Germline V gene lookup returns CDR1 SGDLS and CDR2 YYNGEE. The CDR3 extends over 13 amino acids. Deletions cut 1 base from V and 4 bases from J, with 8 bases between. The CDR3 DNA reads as TGTGCCAGCAGCGTATACCAGGGCACTGAAGCTTTCTTT. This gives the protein CASSVYQGTEAFF.

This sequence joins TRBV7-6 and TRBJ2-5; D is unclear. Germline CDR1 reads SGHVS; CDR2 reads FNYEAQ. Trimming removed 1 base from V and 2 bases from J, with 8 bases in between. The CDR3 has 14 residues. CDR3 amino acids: CASSLGATQETQYF. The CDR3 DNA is TGTGCCAGCAGCTTAGGGGCAACTCAAGAGACCCAGTACTTC.

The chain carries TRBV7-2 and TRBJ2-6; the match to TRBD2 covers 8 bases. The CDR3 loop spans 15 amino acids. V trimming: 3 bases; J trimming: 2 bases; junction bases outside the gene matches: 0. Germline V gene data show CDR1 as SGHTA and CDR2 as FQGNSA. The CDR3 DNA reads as TGTGCCAGCAGCTTCGGGGGGGCTGGGGCCAACGTCCTGACTTTC. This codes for CASSFGGAGANVLTF.

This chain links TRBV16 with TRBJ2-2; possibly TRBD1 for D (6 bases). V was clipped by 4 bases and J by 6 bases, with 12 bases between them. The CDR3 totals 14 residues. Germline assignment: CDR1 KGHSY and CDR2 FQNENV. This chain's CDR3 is CASSLRPGAGELFF. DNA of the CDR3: TGTGCCAGCAGCCTCCGACCAGGGGCCGGGGAGCTGTTTTTT.

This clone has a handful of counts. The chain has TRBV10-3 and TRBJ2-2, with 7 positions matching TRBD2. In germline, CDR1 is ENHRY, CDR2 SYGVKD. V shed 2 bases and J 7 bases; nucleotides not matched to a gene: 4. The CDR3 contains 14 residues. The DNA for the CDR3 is TGTGCCATCAGTGAGCCCGGCGGGAGCGGGGAGCTGTTTTTT. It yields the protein CAISEPGGSGELFF.

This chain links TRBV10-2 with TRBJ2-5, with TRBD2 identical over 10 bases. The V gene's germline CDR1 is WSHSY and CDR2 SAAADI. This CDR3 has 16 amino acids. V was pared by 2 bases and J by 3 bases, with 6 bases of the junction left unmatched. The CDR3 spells CASSETSGEYKETQYF. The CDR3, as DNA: TGCGCCAGCAGTGAGACTAGCGGGGAGTATAAAGAGACCCAGTACTTC.

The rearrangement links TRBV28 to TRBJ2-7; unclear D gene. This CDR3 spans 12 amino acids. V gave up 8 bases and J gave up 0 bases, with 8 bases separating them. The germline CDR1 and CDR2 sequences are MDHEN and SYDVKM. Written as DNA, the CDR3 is TGTGCCAGCTCCGTGAGCTCCTACGAGCAGTACTTC. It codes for CASSVSSYEQYF.

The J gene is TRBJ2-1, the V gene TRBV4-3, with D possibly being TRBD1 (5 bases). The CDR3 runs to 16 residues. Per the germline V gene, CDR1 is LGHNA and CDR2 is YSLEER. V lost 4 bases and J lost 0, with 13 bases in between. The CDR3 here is CASSPFHDSSYNEQFF. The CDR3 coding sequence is TGCGCCAGCAGCCCCTTTCACGACAGCTCCTACAATGAGCAGTTCTTC.

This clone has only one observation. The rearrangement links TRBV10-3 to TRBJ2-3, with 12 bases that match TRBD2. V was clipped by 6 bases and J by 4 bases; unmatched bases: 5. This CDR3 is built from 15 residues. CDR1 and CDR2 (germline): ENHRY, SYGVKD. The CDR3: CAIRPTSGGADTQYF. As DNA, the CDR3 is TGTGCCATCAGGCCGACTAGCGGGGGCGCAGATACGCAGTATTTT.

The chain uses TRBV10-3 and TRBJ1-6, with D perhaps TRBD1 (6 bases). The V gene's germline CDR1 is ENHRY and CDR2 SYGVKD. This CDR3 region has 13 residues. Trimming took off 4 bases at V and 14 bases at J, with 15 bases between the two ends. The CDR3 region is CAISGALQGALHF. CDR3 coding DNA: TGTGCCATCAGTGGGGCCTTACAGGGAGCCCTCCACTTT.

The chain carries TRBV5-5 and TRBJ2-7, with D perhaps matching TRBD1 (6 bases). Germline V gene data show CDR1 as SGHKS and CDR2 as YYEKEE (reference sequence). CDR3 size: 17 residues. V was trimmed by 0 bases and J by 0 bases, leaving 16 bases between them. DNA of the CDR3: TGTGCCAGCAGCTTGGGCAGGGGCGACTTTAACTCCTACGAGCAGTACTTC. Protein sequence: CASSLGRGDFNSYEQYF.

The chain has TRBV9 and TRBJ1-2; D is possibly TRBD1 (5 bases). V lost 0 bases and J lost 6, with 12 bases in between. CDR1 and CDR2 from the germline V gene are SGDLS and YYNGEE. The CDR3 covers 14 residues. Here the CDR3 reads CASSVAPGWDGYTF. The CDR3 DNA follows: TGTGCCAGCAGCGTAGCTCCAGGGTGGGATGGCTACACCTTC.

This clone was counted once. The CDR3 region is CATSHGGGEAYEQYF. The CDR3 DNA is TGTGCCACCAGCCATGGTGGGGGCGAGGCCTACGAGCAGTACTTC. This rearrangement joins TRBV15 to TRBJ2-7; weak D call: TRBD1 (6 bases). Trimming left V 5 bases short and J 2 bases short, with 16 bases between. The CDR3 consists of 15 residues. Germline lookup yields CDR1 LNHNV and CDR2 YYDKDF (reference sequence).

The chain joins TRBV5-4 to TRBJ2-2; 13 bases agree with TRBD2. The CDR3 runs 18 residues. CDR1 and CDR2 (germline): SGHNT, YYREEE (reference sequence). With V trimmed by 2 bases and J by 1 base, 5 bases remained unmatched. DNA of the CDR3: TGTGCCAGCAGCTTCGGACTAGCGGGGGACCTGAACACCGGGGAGCTGTTTTTT. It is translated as CASSFGLAGDLNTGELFF.

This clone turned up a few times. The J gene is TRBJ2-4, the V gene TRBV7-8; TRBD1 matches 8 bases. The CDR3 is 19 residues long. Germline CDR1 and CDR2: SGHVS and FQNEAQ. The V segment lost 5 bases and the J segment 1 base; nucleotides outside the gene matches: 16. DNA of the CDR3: TGTGCCAGCAGCCCAAGGCGGACAGGGTTTCCTTCGGCCAAAAACATTCAGTACTTC. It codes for CASSPRRTGFPSAKNIQYF.

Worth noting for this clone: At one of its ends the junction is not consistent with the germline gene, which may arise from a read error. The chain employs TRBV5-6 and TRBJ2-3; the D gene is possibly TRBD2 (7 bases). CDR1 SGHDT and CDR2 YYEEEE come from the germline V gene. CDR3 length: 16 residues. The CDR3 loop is CASTLNTRGASDTQYF. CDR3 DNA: TGTGCCAGCACCTTGAACACTCGGGGGGCGTCAGATACGCAGTATTTT.

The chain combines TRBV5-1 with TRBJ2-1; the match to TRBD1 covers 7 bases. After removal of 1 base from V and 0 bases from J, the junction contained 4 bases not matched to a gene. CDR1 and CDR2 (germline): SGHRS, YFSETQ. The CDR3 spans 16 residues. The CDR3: CASSLTTGDSYNEQFF. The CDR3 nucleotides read TGCGCCAGCAGCTTGACTACAGGGGACTCCTACAATGAGCAGTTCTTC.

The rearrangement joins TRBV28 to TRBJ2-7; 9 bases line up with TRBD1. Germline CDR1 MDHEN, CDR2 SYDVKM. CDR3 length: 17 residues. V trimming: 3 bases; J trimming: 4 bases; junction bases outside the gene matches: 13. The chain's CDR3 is CASSFGVSGTGPYEQYF. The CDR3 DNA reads TGTGCCAGCAGTTTTGGGGTCTCTGGGACAGGGCCATACGAGCAGTACTTC.

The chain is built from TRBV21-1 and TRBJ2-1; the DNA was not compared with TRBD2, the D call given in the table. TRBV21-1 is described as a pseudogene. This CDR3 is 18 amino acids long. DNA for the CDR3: TGTGCCAGCAGCAACGGAGCTAAGGGCGGGGGGGCTGTCAATGAGCAGTTCTTC. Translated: CASSNGAKGGGAVNEQFF.

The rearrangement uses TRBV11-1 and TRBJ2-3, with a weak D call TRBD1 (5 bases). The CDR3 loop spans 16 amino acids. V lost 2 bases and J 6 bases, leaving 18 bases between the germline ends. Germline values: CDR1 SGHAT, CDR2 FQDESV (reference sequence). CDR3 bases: TGTGCCAGCAGCTTACGCCCGTCCCAGGGTCGGGATACGCAGTATTTT. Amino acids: CASSLRPSQGRDTQYF. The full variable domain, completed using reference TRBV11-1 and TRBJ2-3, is EAEVAQSPRYKITEKSQAVAFWCDPISGHATLYWYRQILGQGPELLVQFQDESVVDDSQLPKDRFSAERLKGVDSTLKIQPAELGDSAMYLCASSLRPSQGRDTQYFGPGTRLTVL.

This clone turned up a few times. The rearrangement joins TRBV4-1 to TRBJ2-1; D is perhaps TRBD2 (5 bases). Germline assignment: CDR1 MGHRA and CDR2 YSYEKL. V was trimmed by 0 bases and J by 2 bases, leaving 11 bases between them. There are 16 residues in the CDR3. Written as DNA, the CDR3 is TGCGCCAGCAGCCAAGATTCTCCTAGCCCCTACAATGAGCAGTTCTTC. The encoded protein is CASSQDSPSPYNEQFF.

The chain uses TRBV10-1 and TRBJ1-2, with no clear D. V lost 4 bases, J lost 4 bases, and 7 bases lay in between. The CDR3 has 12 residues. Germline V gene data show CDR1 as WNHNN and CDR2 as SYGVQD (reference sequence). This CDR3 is CASSGGPYGYTF. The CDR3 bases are TGCGCCAGCAGTGGAGGCCCCTATGGCTACACCTTC.

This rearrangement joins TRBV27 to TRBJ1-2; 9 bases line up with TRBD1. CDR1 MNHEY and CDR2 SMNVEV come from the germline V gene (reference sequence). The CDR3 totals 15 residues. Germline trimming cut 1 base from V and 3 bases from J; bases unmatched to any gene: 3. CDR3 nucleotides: TGTGCCAGCAGTTTATGGGGACAGGGAGACTATGGCTACACCTTC. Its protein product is CASSLWGQGDYGYTF.

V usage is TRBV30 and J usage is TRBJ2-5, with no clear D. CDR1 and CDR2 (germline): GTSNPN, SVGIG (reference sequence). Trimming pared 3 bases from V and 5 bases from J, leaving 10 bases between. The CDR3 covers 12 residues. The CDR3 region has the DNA TGTGCCTGGAGCATCCGAGGTGAGACCCAGTACTTC. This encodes CAWSIRGETQYF.

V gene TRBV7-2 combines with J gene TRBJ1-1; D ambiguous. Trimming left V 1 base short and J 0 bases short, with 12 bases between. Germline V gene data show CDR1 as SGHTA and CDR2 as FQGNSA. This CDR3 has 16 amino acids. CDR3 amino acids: CASSLVLKSLNTEAFF. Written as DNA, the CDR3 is TGTGCCAGCAGCTTAGTCCTAAAAAGCTTGAACACTGAAGCTTTCTTT.

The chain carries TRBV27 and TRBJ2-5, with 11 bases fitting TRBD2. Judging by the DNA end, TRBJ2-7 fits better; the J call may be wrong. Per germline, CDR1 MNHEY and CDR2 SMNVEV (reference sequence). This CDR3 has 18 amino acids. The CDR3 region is CASSIRYPLAGGVYEQYF. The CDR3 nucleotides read TGTGCCAGCAGTATTAGATATCCGCTAGCGGGAGGTGTCTACGAGCAGTACTTC.

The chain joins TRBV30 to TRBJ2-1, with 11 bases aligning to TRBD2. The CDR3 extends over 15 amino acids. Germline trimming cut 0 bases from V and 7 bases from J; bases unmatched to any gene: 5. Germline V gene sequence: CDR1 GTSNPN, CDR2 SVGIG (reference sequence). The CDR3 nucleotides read TGTGCCTGGAGTGTACGACTAGCGGGAAATAATGAGCAGTTCTTC. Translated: CAWSVRLAGNNEQFF. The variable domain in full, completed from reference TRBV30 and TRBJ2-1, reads SQTIHQWPATLVQPVGSPLSLECTVEGTSNPNLYWYRQAAGRGLQLLFYSVGIGQISSEVPQNLSASRPQDRQFILSSKKLLLSDSGFYLCAWSVRLAGNNEQFFGPGTRLTVL.

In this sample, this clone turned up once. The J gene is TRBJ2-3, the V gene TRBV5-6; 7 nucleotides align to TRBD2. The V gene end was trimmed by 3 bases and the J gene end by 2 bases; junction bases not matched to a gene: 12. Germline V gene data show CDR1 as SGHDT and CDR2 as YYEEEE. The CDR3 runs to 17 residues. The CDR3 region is CASSWWSSGSFTDTQYF. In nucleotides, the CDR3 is TGTGCCAGCAGCTGGTGGTCTAGCGGTTCTTTCACAGATACGCAGTATTTT.

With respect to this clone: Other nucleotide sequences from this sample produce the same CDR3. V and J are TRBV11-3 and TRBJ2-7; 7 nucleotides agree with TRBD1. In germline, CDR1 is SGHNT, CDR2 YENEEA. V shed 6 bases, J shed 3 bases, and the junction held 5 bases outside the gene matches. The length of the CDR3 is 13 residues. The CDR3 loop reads CASSKDRYYEQYF. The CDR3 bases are TGTGCCAGCAGTAAGGACAGGTACTACGAGCAGTACTTC.

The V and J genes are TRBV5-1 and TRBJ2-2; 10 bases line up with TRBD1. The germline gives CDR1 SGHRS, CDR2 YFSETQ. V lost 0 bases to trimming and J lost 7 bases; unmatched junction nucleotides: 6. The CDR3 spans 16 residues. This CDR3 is CASSLDATGGGGELFF. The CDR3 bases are TGCGCCAGCAGCTTGGATGCGACAGGGGGCGGCGGGGAGCTGTTTTTT.

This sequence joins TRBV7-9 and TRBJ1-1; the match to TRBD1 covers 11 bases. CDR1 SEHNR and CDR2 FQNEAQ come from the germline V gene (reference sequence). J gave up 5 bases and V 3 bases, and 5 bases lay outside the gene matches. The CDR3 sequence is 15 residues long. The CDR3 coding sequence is TGTGCCAGCAGCTTGGACAGGGGGCGCGAAACTGAAGCTTTCTTT. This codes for CASSLDRGRETEAFF.